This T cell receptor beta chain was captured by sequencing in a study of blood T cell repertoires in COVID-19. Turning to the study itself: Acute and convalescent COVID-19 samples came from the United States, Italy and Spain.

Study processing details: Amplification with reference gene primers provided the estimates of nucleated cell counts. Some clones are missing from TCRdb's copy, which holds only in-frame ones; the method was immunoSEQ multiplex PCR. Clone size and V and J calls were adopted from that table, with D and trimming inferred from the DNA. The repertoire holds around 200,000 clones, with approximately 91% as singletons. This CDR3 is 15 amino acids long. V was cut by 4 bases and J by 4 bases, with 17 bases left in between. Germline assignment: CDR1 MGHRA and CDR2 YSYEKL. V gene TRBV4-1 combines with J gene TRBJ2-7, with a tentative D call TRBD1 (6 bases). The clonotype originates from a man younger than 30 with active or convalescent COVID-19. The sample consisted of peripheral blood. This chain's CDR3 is CASSRPGQKNYEQYF. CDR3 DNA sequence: TGCGCCAGCAGCCGCCCCGGACAGAAGAATTACGAGCAGTACTTC.